A single sample gave rise to the 3 T cell receptor beta chains below, sequenced in a study of Ad26.COV2.S vaccination and SARS-CoV-2 variants. Treatment specified: about 20 received Ad26.COV2.S at low or high dose, single or two shots; 5 received placebo; per-sample allocation not given. Samples came from day 63 after the first vaccine or placebo injection. Method: immunoSEQ multiplex PCR; TCRdb's copy keeps in-frame clones and lacks some. The data contain some 320,000 clones, about 82% of them singletons. This specimen consisted of peripheral blood, obtained in a trial of Ad26.COV2.S vaccine versus placebo. These receptors originate from a person aged 18-65 years who received the Ad26.COV2.S COVID-19 vaccine or a placebo.

This sequence joins TRBV6-5 and TRBJ1-1; 10 bases are shared with TRBD1. Trimming at V came to 5 bases and at J to 7 bases, leaving 10 bases not matched to a gene. Germline CDR1 reads MNHEY; CDR2 reads SVGAGI. This CDR3 contains 15 residues. This CDR3 is CASSPQRTGGGEAFF. Written as DNA, the CDR3 is TGTGCCAGCAGTCCCCAACGGACAGGGGGGGGTGAAGCTTTCTTT.

J is TRBJ1-2 and V is TRBV7-2, with TRBD1 as a possible D gene (6 bases). Per germline, CDR1 SGHTA and CDR2 FQGNSA. The V end was cut by 5 bases, the J end by 4 bases, with 17 bases between. The length of the CDR3 is 15 residues. The CDR3, as DNA: TGTGCCAGCAGCCGCCAGATGACAGGAACCTATGGCTACACCTTC. Translating gives CASSRQMTGTYGYTF.

This clone was counted once. The gene calls are TRBV27 and TRBJ2-5; 8 bases agree with TRBD1. Trimming at V came to 3 bases and at J to 2 bases, leaving 20 bases not matched to a gene. CDR3 size: 20 residues. Germline assignment: CDR1 MNHEY and CDR2 SMNVEV (reference sequence). The CDR3 nucleotides read TGTGCCAGCAGTTTTTTGAGTAGTTCGGGCAGGGGGCAGAGTCAAGAGACCCAGTACTTC. It translates to CASSFLSSSGRGQSQETQYF.